This TCR beta chain originates from a study of CXCR3-negative and CXCR3-positive naive CD8 T cells. Study-level information: Sequencing gave about 150 million TRB reads overall, about 1.5 +/- 0.3 million per library. Study results and caveats: Naive CXCR3-positive and CXCR3-negative cells shared TRBV-TRBJ usage; memory cells diverged. In cryopreserved cells, CXCR3 expression partially decreased, and fresh PBMCs were used in most assays. TRB CDR3 hydrophobicity was greater in CXCR3-positive naive cells than in CXCR3-negative naive cells.

All CD8+ T cell subsets were sorted in triplicate at over 250,000 cells each. CDR3 length: 16 residues. Per germline, CDR1 SGHAT and CDR2 FQNNGV. Libraries were UMI-labeled 5' RACE TRB cDNA. TCRdb re-called the 5' RACE reads, yielding one record per CDR3 amino acid sequence without DNA. Its clone listing holds 100,000 to 150,000 distinct CDR3 sequences. Concerning this clonotype: Its specificity is unknown.

The sequenced sample consisted of naive CXCR3+ CD8+ T cells from blood. Subset noted: CD45RO-CCR7+CD27+CD95- naive CD8+ T cells expressing CXCR3 (TNR3+). The TCR originated in a human donor in good health. Some clones in this sample may be carry-over from other donors' samples. The chain employs TRBV11-2 and TRBJ2-2; the TCRdb D gene call, TRBD1, has no DNA to confirm it. Here the CDR3 reads CASSGNRAPNTGELFF.